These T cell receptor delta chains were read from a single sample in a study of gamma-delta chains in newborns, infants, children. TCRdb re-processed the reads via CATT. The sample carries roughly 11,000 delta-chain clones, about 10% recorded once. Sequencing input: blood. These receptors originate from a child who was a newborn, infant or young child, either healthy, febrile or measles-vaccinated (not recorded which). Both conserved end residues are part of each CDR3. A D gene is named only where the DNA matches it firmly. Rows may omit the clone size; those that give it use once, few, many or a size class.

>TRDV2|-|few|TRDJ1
CACDHLVPTDKLIF
TGTGCCTGTGACCACCTAGTACCCACCGATAAACTCATCTTT
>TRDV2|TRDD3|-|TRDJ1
CACDRLLGAQYTDKLIF
TGTGCCTGTGATCGCCTACTGGGGGCTCAGTACACCGATAAACTCATCTTT
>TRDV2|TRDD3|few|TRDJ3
CACDSTGGYASWDTRQMFF
TGTGCCTGTGACAGTACTGGGGGATACGCGTCCTGGGACACCCGACAGATGTTTTTC
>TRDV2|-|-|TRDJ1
CACDTVFMGGNTDKLIF
TGTGCCTGTGACACCGTGTTTATGGGGGGAAACACCGATAAACTCATCTTT
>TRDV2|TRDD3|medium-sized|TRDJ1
CACDPVLLGAEPYTDKLIF
TGTGCCTGTGACCCAGTACTACTGGGGGCCGAACCGTACACCGATAAACTCATCTTT
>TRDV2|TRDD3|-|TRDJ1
CACDRLGDTADKLIF
TGTGCCTGTGACCGACTGGGGGATACGGCCGATAAACTCATCTTT
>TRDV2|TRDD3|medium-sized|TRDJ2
CACDTVGDTRGSAQLFF
TGTGCCTGTGACACCGTAGGGGATACGCGAGGATCGGCACAACTCTTCTTT
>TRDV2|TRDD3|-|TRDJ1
CACDPLLGDTTKKYTDKLIF
TGTGCCTGTGACCCTCTACTGGGGGATACAACGAAGAAGTACACCGATAAACTCATCTTT
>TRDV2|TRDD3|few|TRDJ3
CACDTGGYASSWDTRQMFF
TGTGCCTGTGACACCGGGGGATACGCGAGCTCCTGGGACACCCGACAGATGTTTTTC
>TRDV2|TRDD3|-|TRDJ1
CACDTLFLSDAVGDTSFGADKLIF
TGTGCCTGTGACACCCTCTTCCTATCGGACGCGGTGGGGGATACCAGTTTTGGGGCCGATAAGCTCATCTTT
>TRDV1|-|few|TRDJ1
CALGDIGWGPGQLIF
TGTGCTCTTGGGGACATCGGCTGGGGCCCCGGGCAACTCATCTTT